A selection of T cell receptor beta chains follows, all from one sample in a study of vaccination and CD4 T cells after COVID-19. The antigens these receptors bind are not known. Each CDR3 protein gets one entry after TCRdb re-called the PCR reads with MiXCR. This repertoire shows about 13,000 distinct CDR3 sequences, 41% found once; its top ten account for 7.5% to 10%. The source material was CD4+ T cells from blood, cultured in vitro, sampled after SARS-CoV-2 vaccination. The receptors here all came from a human donor who had recovered from COVID-19. Both conserved end residues are trimmed from each CDR3. Rows give clone size only sometimes, using once, few, many, or a class for an expanded clone.

ASSVDRSANYGYT | TRBJ1-2 | . | TRBV9
ASSLSIGQMGNQPQH | TRBJ1-5 | . | TRBV12-3/TRBV12-4
ASSPVWETQY | TRBJ2-5 | . | TRBV19
ASSDKFFGEQY | TRBJ2-7 | . | TRBV6-1
ASSLHSGAQH | TRBJ1-5 | few | TRBV28
ASSSRTGDNNEQF | TRBJ2-1 | . | TRBV11-3
ASSLIRGLQETQY | TRBJ2-5 | . | TRBV11-2
SAHMDGGTMNTEAF | TRBJ1-1 | . | TRBV20-1
ASSIDRSSYNEQF | TRBJ2-1 | . | TRBV19
ASSGGRDSSYNEQF | TRBJ2-1 | . | TRBV7-3
ASSGQGGGYT | TRBJ1-2 | . | TRBV6-1
ASSVEENTEAF | TRBJ1-1 | . | TRBV6-4
SATPGLALALAKNIQY | TRBJ2-4 | . | TRBV20-1
ASSPTAGNTEAF | TRBJ1-1 | . | TRBV5-1
ATSRDGVGGGGYT | TRBJ1-2 | . | TRBV15
AISRPGNTEAF | TRBJ1-1 | few | TRBV10-3
ASRSGQGFTETQY | TRBJ2-5 | . | TRBV5-1
SVTGQGPRGTEAF | TRBJ1-1 | . | TRBV29-1
ASSKNRDTEAF | TRBJ1-1 | few | TRBV7-2
ASRGIGARTEAF | TRBJ1-1 | . | TRBV19
AWSVLAAGRETQY | TRBJ2-5 | . | TRBV30
ASSIDLDRLTEAF | TRBJ1-1 | . | TRBV19
ASSGRGFGELF | TRBJ2-2 | . | TRBV7-9
AISGTGKRNEQF | TRBJ2-1 | . | TRBV10-3
ATSRDARYNEQF | TRBJ2-1 | few | TRBV15
ASSLGDRGYEQY | TRBJ2-7 | . | TRBV27
SASLDGRNTGELF | TRBJ2-2 | . | TRBV20-1
ASSLPGLHEQY | TRBJ2-7 | . | TRBV7-2
ASSLGTAGTEKETQY | TRBJ2-5 | . | TRBV7-9
SARLGTAETQY | TRBJ2-5 | few | TRBV20-1
ASSDSGTDPYNEQF | TRBJ2-1 | . | TRBV6-1
ASSGHKKLGDEQY | TRBJ2-7 | . | TRBV7-2
SVDSGTANYGYT | TRBJ1-2 | . | TRBV29-1
ASSELRGIENYGYT | TRBJ1-2 | . | TRBV6-1
ASSLSTVGGYT | TRBJ1-2 | few | TRBV28
ATSFEGGFDNEQF | TRBJ2-1 | . | TRBV21-1
ASSPVNTEAF | TRBJ1-1 | . | TRBV6-2/TRBV6-3
ASSLSQSPYGYT | TRBJ1-2 | . | TRBV5-4
ASSLDSVSSYEQY | TRBJ2-7 | few | TRBV7-2
ASSDRGETEAF | TRBJ1-1 | few | TRBV6-1